This T cell receptor beta chain was profiled in a study of shared clonotypes between healthy human individuals. On the study more broadly: A donor's plate count was three for CD4 naive and three for CD4 memory; CD8 naive had two and CD8 memory one. Whole-study findings and limits: Only a few donors were included, so the genetic and exposure-history diversity represented was limited.

Comments on this clone: Its antigen remains unknown.

Profiled with immunoSEQ multiplex PCR; TCRdb holds only in-frame clones, not every one. Of roughly 2.1 million clones in the sample, more than 85% were seen once. Terminally differentiated effector memory CD45RA+ cells were left out of the naive CD8 fraction, which was CD45RO-negative and positively selected for CCR7. The ends were cut back, 1 base at V and 6 bases at J, with 13 bases in the middle. This CDR3 has 14 amino acids. CDR1 and CDR2 from the germline V gene are MDHEN and SYDVKM. The chain uses TRBV28 and TRBJ2-7, with D maybe TRBD2 (6 bases). This receptor was obtained from a man aged 18 to 30 in good health. Some clones in this sample may be carry-over from other donors' samples. Sequencing was performed on naive CD8+ T cells from PBMCs. In DNA, the CDR3 is TGTGCCAGCAGTTTATCTGCCAGGGACTCCGAGCAGTACTTC. Translating it yields CASSLSARDSEQYF.